This paragraph reports one T cell receptor beta chain. This sample was included in a study of T cell responses to AZD1222 COVID-19 vaccine. Across the whole study: Combined were second doses at about 4 or about 12 weeks.

Sequenced by immunoSEQ multiplex PCR; TCRdb stores in-frame clones only, minus some. The data contain 150,000 to 200,000 clones, 90% to 95% of them seen just once; the ten biggest clones take up roughly 10%. The germline CDR1 and CDR2 sequences are SGHRS and YFSETQ. With 2 bases clipped from V and 8 bases from J, the junction kept 7 bases outside the gene matches. There are 14 residues in the CDR3. The starting material was peripheral blood, obtained on day 0 of AZD1222 vaccination. The TCR was taken from an adult in good health. This chain connects TRBV5-1 to TRBJ1-2, with 9 nucleotides matching TRBD1. The CDR3 nucleotides are TGCGCCAGCAGCTTAACCGGGACAGGGCGCGGCTACACCTTC. Encoded protein: CASSLTGTGRGYTF.